This TCR beta chain was captured by sequencing in a study of shared clonotypes between healthy human individuals. Study overall: A couple of women and three men aged 18 to 49 made up the donors.

The V and J ends lost 6 bases and 9 bases, in that order; junction bases with no gene match: 22. This CDR3 is 18 amino acids long. The germline V gene encodes CDR1 SNHLY and CDR2 FYNNEI. This clone was detected a few times. Its target is not known. General study points: Non-shared clonotypes had lower generation probabilities than those shared by all four donors.

Profiled with immunoSEQ multiplex PCR; TCRdb holds only in-frame clones, not every one. Altogether over a million clones are present, about 80% being singletons, with the ten largest covering less than 1.5%. This receptor was obtained from a man aged 18 to 29 in good health. The sample consisted of memory CD4+ T cells sorted from blood. Stated subset: CD45RA-negative fraction. The chain carries TRBV2 and TRBJ2-5; 10 bases match TRBD2. CDR3 nucleotides: TGTGCCAGCAGCTGGGAACTAGCGGGGTACGATACCGCCACGGCCCAGTACTTC. Its translation: CASSWELAGYDTATAQYF.